One and the same sample provided the 10 T cell receptor beta chains below, sequenced in a study of cytomegalovirus exposure and HLA in healthy donors. PCR primers comprised 60 Vbeta and 13 Jbeta primers. The assay was immunoSEQ multiplex PCR, and TCRdb's table has in-frame clones only and misses some. The sample records around 140,000 clones, 83% being singletons. The specimen sequenced was PBMCs. The receptors stem from a man aged 35 to 55 in good health and CMV-seronegative.

This clone was observed once. The chain carries TRBV7-6 and TRBJ2-1; TRBD2 aligns across 7 bases. Germline values: CDR1 SGHVS, CDR2 FNYEAQ. V dropped 3 bases and J dropped 3; count of bases not matched to a gene: 11. The CDR3 is made up of 17 amino acids. The CDR3 DNA reads TGTGCCAGCAGCTTGGGGGGAGCGGGACGACTCTACAATGAGCAGTTCTTC. This gives the protein CASSLGGAGRLYNEQFF.

CDR3 loop: CASSPQVSHASYEQYF. CDR3 bases: TGTGCCAGCAGCCCCCAGGTCTCGCACGCCTCCTACGAGCAGTACTTC. The V call is TRBV4-2, the J call TRBJ2-7, with no clear D. The V end lost 4 bases, the J end lost 0 bases, and 16 bases lay between the germline ends. The germline V gene encodes CDR1 LGHNA and CDR2 YNFKEQ. This CDR3 region has 16 residues.

The J gene is TRBJ2-7, the V gene TRBV7-3, with TRBD1 identical over 10 bases. The CDR3 spans 15 residues. The trim removed 1 base at V and 5 bases at J, leaving 5 bases unmatched. In germline, CDR1 is SGHTA, CDR2 FQGTGA. The CDR3 is CASSLMGQGSNEQYF. CDR3 in DNA: TGTGCCAGCAGCTTAATGGGACAGGGGTCGAACGAGCAGTACTTC.

The V gene is TRBV28, the J gene TRBJ1-5; TRBD1 matches 10 bases. The CDR3 consists of 15 residues. Germline V CDR1 and CDR2: MDHEN, SYDVKM. The junction had 9 bases not matched to a gene; V was cut back by 8 bases and J by 5 bases. In DNA form, the CDR3 reads TGTGCCAGCGTGGAGACAGGGGGCCTTTATCAGCCCCAGCATTTT. This sequence encodes CASVETGGLYQPQHF.

V usage is TRBV18 and J usage is TRBJ2-7; 8 bases fit TRBD1. V shed 2 bases, J shed 7 bases, and the junction held 7 bases outside the gene matches. Germline lookup yields CDR1 KGHSH and CDR2 LQKENI. There are 14 residues in the CDR3. CDR3 in DNA: TGTGCCAGCTCACCATCGGGACAGGCGGTAGAGCAGTACTTC. Amino acids: CASSPSGQAVEQYF.

V and J are TRBV27 and TRBJ2-7, with 14 bases fitting TRBD2. Germline trimming cut 2 bases from V and 4 bases from J; bases unmatched to any gene: 1. The germline V gene has CDR1 MNHEY and CDR2 SMNVEV (reference sequence). CDR3 length equals 15 residues. CDR3 sequence reads: CASSLGLAGGYEQYF. CDR3 DNA: TGTGCCAGCAGTTTAGGACTAGCGGGAGGATACGAGCAGTACTTC.

The chain links TRBV19 to TRBJ2-1, with D unclear. Germline CDR1 is LNHDA and CDR2 is SQIVND (reference sequence). V gave up 1 base and J gave up 4 bases, with 5 bases separating them. The CDR3 is made up of 13 amino acids. CDR3 region: CASSIGLYNEQFF. CDR3 nucleotide sequence: TGTGCCAGTAGTATAGGACTGTACAATGAGCAGTTCTTC.

The J gene is TRBJ2-4, the V gene TRBV5-1; 10 positions match TRBD1. The CDR3 extends over 15 amino acids. From germline, CDR1 is SGHRS and CDR2 YFSETQ. V shed 3 bases, J shed 3 bases, and the junction held 3 bases outside the gene matches. The CDR3 sequence: CASSYGTGDKNIQYF. CDR3 DNA sequence: TGCGCCAGCAGCTATGGGACAGGGGACAAAAACATTCAGTACTTC.

The rearrangement uses TRBV30 and TRBJ2-2; 7 bases match TRBD1. This CDR3 has 13 amino acids. V lost 1 base to trimming and J lost 6 bases; unmatched junction nucleotides: 2. Germline lookup yields CDR1 GTSNPN and CDR2 SVGIG (reference sequence). The CDR3 DNA reads as TGTGCCTGGAGTGATCAGGGGGCCGGGGAGCTGTTTTTT. It specifies CAWSDQGAGELFF.

The chain carries TRBV5-6 and TRBJ2-3; tentative D call: TRBD1 (6 bases). The V end lost 4 bases, the J end lost 11 bases, and 17 bases lay between the germline ends. CDR1 is SGHDT and CDR2 is YYEEEE in the germline V gene. This CDR3 is built from 13 residues. The CDR3 nucleotides are TGTGCCAGCAGCGAGTCACCGGGACAACTGCAGTATTTT. The encoded protein is CASSESPGQLQYF.